The 26 T cell receptor beta chains listed next were all sequenced from one sample in a study of T-cell reconstitution after alpha-beta-depleted transplantation in children. Unique molecular identifiers were incorporated into the prepared TCRbeta library. TCRdb itself ran the PCR reads through MiXCR, one entry per CDR3 protein. The sample contains some 10,000 distinct CDR3 sequences, roughly 13% of which appear only once. The specimen was PBMCs, mostly from graft donor cells, collected 60 days after TCRalphabeta/CD19-depleted stem cell transplant. The receptor source for this set is a male patient between 10 and 17 years old who had a stem cell transplant for acute lymphoblastic leukemia, so the T cells may come from the graft donor.

This clonotype is medium-sized. This rearrangement joins TRBV7-3 to TRBJ2-1; no definite D call. The CDR3 totals 14 residues. Germline lookup yields CDR1 SGHTA and CDR2 FQGTGA. Trimming stripped 1 base from V and 4 bases from J, with 8 bases between. The CDR3 DNA is TGTGCCAGCAGCTTAAGAGCCGCTTACAATGAGCAGTTCTTC. Its protein product is CASSLRAAYNEQFF.

J is TRBJ2-7 and V is TRBV29-1; 7 nucleotides agree with TRBD1. The V segment lost 3 bases and the J segment 1 base; nucleotides outside the gene matches: 3. From germline, CDR1 is SQVTM and CDR2 ANQGSEA. The CDR3 covers 13 residues. In nucleotides, the CDR3 is TGCAGCGTTGATCAGGGGGAGTCCTACGAGCAGTACTTC. Its translation is CSVDQGESYEQYF.

This clonotype came up many times. As DNA, the CDR3 is TGTGCCAGCAGCTTAGTGAGGGAAACTTACAATGAGCAGTTCTTC. It translates to CASSLVRETYNEQFF. The chain joins TRBV7-2 to TRBJ2-1; maybe TRBD2 (5 bases). The CDR3 loop spans 15 amino acids. The germline CDR1 and CDR2 sequences are SGHTA and FQGNSA. V dropped 1 base and J dropped 4 bases, with 11 bases sitting between them.

Sample share makes this clonotype medium-sized. The chain joins TRBV29-1 to TRBJ2-3; a weak D match, TRBD1 (5 bases). CDR3 length equals 13 residues. Germline assignment: CDR1 SQVTM and CDR2 ANQGSEA. Trimming stripped 4 bases from V and 4 bases from J, with 12 bases between. The CDR3 nucleotides read TGCAGCGTTGTGGGGCAGACCGCAGATACGCAGTATTTT. Translating gives CSVVGQTADTQYF.

Many counts were recorded for this clonotype. This sequence joins TRBV7-9 and TRBJ1-5, with 8 bases aligning to TRBD1. Germline values: CDR1 SEHNR, CDR2 FQNEAQ (reference sequence). This CDR3 is built from 17 residues. Unmatched junction bases numbered 6, after V lost 1 base and J lost 1 base. CDR3 protein: CASSLGTGTGSNQPQHF. The CDR3 DNA is TGTGCCAGCAGCTTAGGGACAGGGACTGGAAGCAATCAGCCCCAGCATTTT.

Ten or more counts support this clonotype. The rearrangement links TRBV12-3 or TRBV12-4 to TRBJ2-7; 10 bases align to TRBD1. The length of the CDR3 is 14 residues. The V segment lost 6 bases and the J segment 7 bases; nucleotides outside the gene matches: 9. CDR3 in amino acids: CASRSSGTGDEQYF. The DNA of the CDR3 is TGTGCCAGCAGGAGCTCCGGGACAGGGGATGAGCAGTACTTC.

The CDR3 nucleotides are TGCAGCGTTGGACGTAGCTCCTACAATGAGCAGTTCTTC. Translation: CSVGRSSYNEQFF. The chain is built from TRBV29-1 and TRBJ2-1; D is uncertain. V lost 4 bases to trimming and J lost 0 bases, with 7 bases between them. Germline CDR1 and CDR2: SQVTM and ANQGSEA. CDR3 length equals 13 residues.

The sample holds many counts of this clonotype. The chain employs TRBV9 and TRBJ2-1; 7 nucleotides align to TRBD2. Unmatched junction bases numbered 5, after V lost 2 bases and J lost 6 bases. This CDR3 contains 14 residues. The germline V gene encodes CDR1 SGDLS and CDR2 YYNGEE. CDR3: CASSVTGTINEQFF. For the CDR3, the DNA is TGTGCCAGCAGCGTCACCGGGACTATCAATGAGCAGTTCTTC.

This clonotype showed up just a few times. The chain uses TRBV7-6 and TRBJ1-2; 7 bases map to TRBD1. The CDR3 runs 15 residues. Germline CDR1 SGHVS, CDR2 FNYEAQ. The ends lost 2 bases at V and 4 bases at J; junction bases unmatched: 7. The CDR3 spells CASSLSEGAIYGYTF. DNA for the CDR3: TGTGCCAGCAGCTTATCGGAGGGGGCGATCTATGGCTACACCTTC.

This chain links TRBV12-5 with TRBJ1-6; 8 nucleotides align to TRBD1. The germline gives CDR1 LGHNT, CDR2 FRNRAP. This CDR3 region has 16 residues. Trimming at V came to 6 bases and at J to 6 bases, leaving 10 bases not matched to a gene. The CDR3 bases are TGTGCTAGTGGCAAGGGCCCAGGGGGCCCTAATTCACCCCTCCACTTT. Protein sequence: CASGKGPGGPNSPLHF.

The sample holds many counts of this clonotype. The CDR3 sequence is CSASHRFSGNTIYF. CDR3 sequence (DNA): TGCAGTGCTAGCCACAGGTTCTCTGGAAACACCATATATTTT. The rearrangement joins TRBV20-1 to TRBJ1-3, with D perhaps matching TRBD1 (5 bases). This CDR3 region has 14 residues. The germline CDR1 and CDR2 sequences are DFQATT and SNEGSKA (reference sequence). V dropped 3 bases and J dropped 0 bases, with 9 bases sitting between them.

This clonotype was picked up many times. Just one base apart from a much larger clone, this may be a read error. The chain uses TRBV15 and TRBJ1-5; TRBD1 matches at 11 bases. V dropped 2 bases and J dropped 7; count of bases not matched to a gene: 7. This CDR3 spans 16 amino acids. Germline V gives CDR1 LNHNV, CDR2 YYDKDF (reference sequence). The CDR3 DNA sequence: TGTGCCACCAGCAGAAATTTAGGGGACAGGGGGCAGCCCCAGCATTTT. The encoded protein is CATSRNLGDRGQPQHF.

This clonotype was counted many times. The chain carries TRBV6-5 and TRBJ2-1; possibly TRBD1 for D (5 bases). Trimming took 0 bases from V and 10 from J, leaving 16 bases between them. Germline CDR1 MNHEY, CDR2 SVGAGI. The CDR3 contains 15 residues. CDR3 in amino acids: CASSYSGQGNREQFF. The DNA for the CDR3 is TGTGCCAGCAGTTACTCTGGGCAGGGAAACCGGGAGCAGTTCTTC.

The chain couples TRBV5-2 to TRBJ1-1; no DNA check was done on the table's D call, TRBD1. TRBV5-2 is annotated as a pseudogene. CDR3 length: 20 amino acids. The CDR3 here is CAMGPGGLAWESMANTEAFF. CDR3 coding DNA: TGTGCCATGGGACCCGGGGGATTGGCCTGGGAGTCGATGGCGAACACTGAAGCTTTCTTT.

This clonotype was counted ten times or more. The rearrangement links TRBV20-1 to TRBJ1-5; D may be TRBD1 (6 bases). The CDR3 consists of 13 residues. V lost 6 bases to trimming and J lost 7 bases, with 16 bases between them. Germline-derived CDR1 and CDR2 are DFQATT and SNEGSKA (reference sequence). The CDR3 coding sequence is TGCAGTGCCGCCGGGGGCGCAGGGCAGCCCCAGCATTTT. It codes for CSAAGGAGQPQHF.

By sample share, this clonotype is medium-sized. The genes are TRBV6-5 and TRBJ1-1; 7 bases are shared with TRBD1. Germline lookup yields CDR1 MNHEY and CDR2 SVGAGI. The CDR3 consists of 13 residues. V lost 6 bases to trimming and J lost 12 bases; unmatched junction nucleotides: 13. CDR3 residues: CASRMQGVTSTFF. CDR3 DNA sequence: TGTGCCAGCAGGATGCAGGGGGTAACGTCAACTTTCTTT.

The sample holds many counts of this clonotype. The gene calls are TRBV7-9 and TRBJ1-1; D perhaps matches TRBD1 (5 bases). This CDR3 spans 15 amino acids. CDR1 is SEHNR and CDR2 is FQNEAQ in the germline V gene (reference sequence). V was shortened by 3 bases and J by 1 base, with 12 bases between the two germline ends. CDR3 amino acids: CASSFGGARNTEAFF. Here the CDR3 DNA reads TGTGCCAGCAGCTTCGGGGGAGCTAGGAACACTGAAGCTTTCTTT.

This clonotype was seen many times. The chain combines TRBV9 with TRBJ1-2; D gene unclear. Trimming removed 7 bases at V and 1 base at J, with 5 bases between. Per germline, CDR1 SGDLS and CDR2 YYNGEE. The CDR3 is 11 amino acids. CDR3 bases: TGTGCCAGCGAGAATAACTATGGCTACACCTTC. Amino acid sequence: CASENNYGYTF.

This clonotype was seen at least ten times. This rearrangement joins TRBV5-1 to TRBJ2-7, with 11 bases aligning to TRBD2. The CDR3 is 15 amino acids. Trimming took 1 base from V and 2 from J; bases not matched to a gene: 2. Germline V gene sequence: CDR1 SGHRS, CDR2 YFSETQ. CDR3 loop: CASSLTSGRAYEQYF. CDR3 bases: TGCGCCAGCAGCTTGACTAGCGGGAGAGCCTACGAGCAGTACTTC.

In its sample, this clonotype is medium-sized. This rearrangement joins TRBV5-5 to TRBJ2-5; D is undetermined. The CDR3 is made up of 15 amino acids. The V end lost 0 bases, the J end lost 1 base, and 10 bases lay between the germline ends. Germline-derived CDR1 and CDR2 are SGHKS and YYEKEE (reference sequence). The CDR3 is CASSLVAYLQETQYF. The DNA of the CDR3 is TGTGCCAGCAGCTTGGTCGCCTACCTCCAAGAGACCCAGTACTTC.

This clonotype was found many times. The chain links TRBV5-1 to TRBJ2-7; tentative D call: TRBD2 (6 bases). Trimming removed 4 bases at V and 2 bases at J, with 22 bases between. The CDR3 length is 17 residues. CDR1 is SGHRS and CDR2 is YFSETQ in the germline V gene. CDR3 sequence reads: CASSLLSGLPSTYEQYF. The CDR3 nucleotides are TGCGCCAGCAGCCTACTATCGGGACTCCCAAGTACCTACGAGCAGTACTTC.

Ten or more counts support this clonotype. Written as DNA, the CDR3 is TGTGCCAGCAGCCCCGGAGGATACGAGCAGTACTTC. Translated, it gives CASSPGGYEQYF. The J gene is TRBJ2-7, the V gene TRBV7-6; tentatively, D is TRBD2 (5 bases). With 5 bases removed from V and 4 bases from J, the gap between germline ends came to 9 bases. The CDR3 totals 12 residues. Germline V CDR1 and CDR2: SGHVS, FNYEAQ. The variable domain in full, completed from reference TRBV7-6 and TRBJ2-7, reads GAGVSQSPRYKVTKRGQDVALRCDPISGHVSLYWYRQALGQGPEFLTYFNYEAQQDKSGLPNDRFSAERPEGSISTLTIQRTEQRDSAMYRCASSPGGYEQYFGPGTRLTVT.

This clonotype has at least ten counts. The chain uses TRBV4-1 and TRBJ2-1; 15 bases agree with TRBD2. The CDR3 covers 14 residues. Losses at the gene ends were 9 bases for V and 8 bases for J; bases not matched to a gene: 5. The V gene's germline CDR1 is MGHRA and CDR2 YSYEKL. The CDR3 DNA is TGCGCCAGTCAGGGACTAGCGGGAGGTTATGAGCAGTTCTTC. Protein sequence: CASQGLAGGYEQFF.

This clonotype was recorded many times. The genes are TRBV13 and TRBJ1-2, with TRBD1 matching over 7 bases. Per the germline V gene, CDR1 is PRHDT and CDR2 is FYEKMQ (reference sequence). V was clipped by 6 bases and J by 1 base; unmatched bases: 11. The CDR3 loop spans 16 amino acids. The DNA for the CDR3 is TGTGCCAGCAGTCGTCGCCGGGACAGCGTTAACTATGGCTACACCTTC. This codes for CASSRRRDSVNYGYTF.

Ten or more counts support this clonotype. This rearrangement joins TRBV10-3 to TRBJ2-2; tentative D call: TRBD1 (6 bases). The germline V and J ends were trimmed by 7 bases and 4 bases, with 16 bases remaining between them. The CDR3 runs 15 residues. Looked up from germline, CDR1 is ENHRY and CDR2 is SYGVKD. The CDR3 spells CAIKGERESTGELFF. The CDR3 DNA follows: TGTGCCATCAAGGGGGAGAGGGAGAGCACCGGGGAGCTGTTTTTT.

The table lists this clonotype with many counts. The chain joins TRBV7-8 to TRBJ2-5, with 8 bases identical to TRBD1. CDR1 is SGHVS, CDR2 FQNEAQ, per germline. This CDR3 has 14 amino acids. After removal of 5 bases from V and 5 bases from J, the junction contained 7 bases not matched to a gene. The CDR3 region has the DNA TGTGCCAGCAGCCCGAGGACAGGGAGCGAGACCCAGTACTTC. Translating gives CASSPRTGSETQYF.